These 14 T cell receptor beta chains originate from one sample sequenced in a study of T cell changes during pregnancy in multiple sclerosis. The table came from immunoSEQ multiplex PCR; TCRdb's copy has only in-frame clones and leaves some out. There are 85,000 to 90,000 clones in the sample; approximately 95% occur only once, and more than 1.5% lies in the top ten. The starting material was peripheral blood, obtained after pregnancy. These receptors were obtained from a female donor in good health, enrolled as a control in a pregnancy study.

The chain employs TRBV11-2 and TRBJ2-7, with 8 nucleotides matching TRBD2. Germline V gives CDR1 SGHAT, CDR2 FQNNGV. The J segment lost 2 bases and the V segment lost 1 base, leaving 10 bases of the junction unmatched. The CDR3 is 17 residues long. DNA for the CDR3: TGTGCCAGCAGCTTAGGTTTCAGGGCTAGCGGGCCCTACGAGCAGTACTTC. Translated: CASSLGFRASGPYEQYF.

The chain joins TRBV7-6 to TRBJ2-7, with 12 bases fitting TRBD2. Germline V lookup: CDR1 SGHVS, CDR2 FNYEAQ. This CDR3 comprises 14 residues. V was clipped by 5 bases and J by 5 bases; unmatched bases: 4. As DNA, the CDR3 is TGTGCCAGCAGCCCTCTAGCGGGAGGGGACGAGCAGTACTTC. Translation: CASSPLAGGDEQYF.

J is TRBJ1-1 and V is TRBV7-9; D unresolved. Germline V lookup: CDR1 SEHNR, CDR2 FQNEAQ (reference sequence). There are 13 residues in the CDR3. V shed 2 bases and J shed 6 bases, with 10 bases lying between them. CDR3 loop: CASSLPPSPEAFF. In DNA, the CDR3 is TGTGCCAGCAGCTTACCCCCCTCCCCTGAAGCTTTCTTT.

V gene TRBV19 combines with J gene TRBJ2-1, with 12 bases identical to TRBD2. CDR3 length: 16 amino acids. The ends lost 6 bases at V and 5 bases at J; junction bases unmatched: 8. Germline V gene lookup returns CDR1 LNHDA and CDR2 SQIVND (reference sequence). DNA of the CDR3: TGTGCCAGTAGGAGACTAGCGGGAGCGACAGACAATGAGCAGTTCTTC. It codes for CASRRLAGATDNEQFF.

V is TRBV6-5 and J is TRBJ1-1, with D possibly matching TRBD1 (6 bases). Germline values: CDR1 MNHEY, CDR2 SVGAGI. Trimming removed 4 bases from V and 3 bases from J, with 6 bases in between. The length of the CDR3 is 12 residues. The chain's CDR3 is CASSSGDTEAFF. The CDR3 nucleotides read TGTGCCAGCAGTTCAGGGGACACTGAAGCTTTCTTT.

The CDR3 spells CAWSVSGYEQYF. The CDR3 DNA sequence: TGTGCCTGGAGTGTATCGGGCTACGAGCAGTACTTC. This rearrangement joins TRBV30 to TRBJ2-7; the D is unclear. Germline lookup yields CDR1 GTSNPN and CDR2 SVGIG (reference sequence). V shed 0 bases and J shed 3 bases, with 6 bases lying between them. CDR3 length: 12 residues.

The chain joins TRBV4-1 to TRBJ2-4; D is ambiguous. Germline CDR1 is MGHRA and CDR2 is YSYEKL. This CDR3 region has 13 residues. V was shortened by 1 base and J by 9 bases, with 10 bases between the two germline ends. CDR3 DNA: TGCGCCAGCAGCCAAGTTCAGGTTAGCATTCAGTACTTC. Translated: CASSQVQVSIQYF.

V gene TRBV25-1 combines with J gene TRBJ2-3; D is unclear. Between the trimmed V and J ends, which lost 6 bases and 0 bases, there was a span of 10 bases. Germline lookup yields CDR1 MGHDK and CDR2 SYGVNS. The CDR3 contains 14 residues. The CDR3, as DNA: TGTGCCAGCAGCCACAAGTTTAGCACAGATACGCAGTATTTT. This codes for CASSHKFSTDTQYF. Together with reference TRBV25-1 and TRBJ2-3, the CDR3 gives the full variable domain: EADIYQTPRYLVIGTGKKITLECSQTMGHDKMYWYQQDPGMELHLIHYSYGVNSTEKGDLSSESTVSRIRTEHFPLTLESARPSHTSQYLCASSHKFSTDTQYFGPGTRLTVL.

The chain has TRBV5-4 and TRBJ2-1; D might be TRBD2 (6 bases). Germline V gives CDR1 SGHNT, CDR2 YYREEE (reference sequence). This CDR3 is 16 amino acids long. V was trimmed by 0 bases and J by 3 bases, leaving 13 bases between them. The CDR3 loop reads CASSLGGLPNYNEQFF. The CDR3 coding sequence is TGTGCCAGCAGCTTGGGAGGACTACCTAACTACAATGAGCAGTTCTTC.

V usage is TRBV18 and J usage is TRBJ1-5; 7 nucleotides match TRBD1. Germline-derived CDR1 and CDR2 are KGHSH and LQKENI. Unmatched junction bases numbered 7, after V lost 6 bases and J lost 5 bases. CDR3 length: 14 amino acids. CDR3 nucleotides: TGTGCCAGCTCCCGACAGGGTAAGGATCAGCCCCAGCATTTT. Translating it yields CASSRQGKDQPQHF.

The V call is TRBV4-2, the J call TRBJ2-3, with 12 bases fitting TRBD2. The CDR3 sequence is 16 residues long. The junction had 3 bases not matched to a gene; V was cut back by 0 bases and J by 5 bases. Germline loops: CDR1 LGHNA, CDR2 YNFKEQ. The CDR3 here is CASSQELAGGQDTQYF. The DNA for the CDR3 is TGTGCCAGCAGCCAAGAACTAGCGGGAGGTCAAGATACGCAGTATTTT.

This rearrangement joins TRBV7-8 to TRBJ2-5; 7 nucleotides agree with TRBD2. Per the germline V gene, CDR1 is SGHVS and CDR2 is FQNEAQ. The CDR3 extends over 16 amino acids. The V and J ends lost 0 bases and 4 bases, in that order; junction bases with no gene match: 8. CDR3 amino acids: CASSLATREPRETQYF. The CDR3 DNA reads TGTGCCAGCAGCTTAGCGACGCGGGAGCCCCGAGAGACCCAGTACTTC.

V is TRBV2 and J is TRBJ1-2; D is perhaps TRBD1 (6 bases). Germline V gene lookup returns CDR1 SNHLY and CDR2 FYNNEI. This CDR3 is built from 14 residues. The V and J ends lost 7 bases and 4 bases respectively, with 16 bases between them. Here the CDR3 DNA reads TGTGCCAGCACCGTACAGGGCCTATCCTATGGCTACACCTTC. Amino acid sequence: CASTVQGLSYGYTF. Looking up the rest from reference TRBV2 and TRBJ1-2 gives the full variable domain: EPEVTQTPSHQVTQMGQEVILRCVPISNHLYFYWYRQILGQKVEFLVSFYNNEISEKSEIFDDQFSVERPDGSNFTLKIRSTKLEDSAMYFCASTVQGLSYGYTFGSGTRLTVV.

This chain links TRBV13 with TRBJ2-6; D may be TRBD1 (5 bases). The ends were cut back, 4 bases at V and 0 bases at J, with 19 bases in the middle. Germline lookup yields CDR1 PRHDT and CDR2 FYEKMQ (reference sequence). The CDR3 contains 19 residues. CDR3: CASSSGRTRYYSGANVLTF. The CDR3 DNA reads as TGTGCCAGCAGCTCTGGCCGGACACGATACTACTCTGGGGCCAACGTCCTGACTTTC.